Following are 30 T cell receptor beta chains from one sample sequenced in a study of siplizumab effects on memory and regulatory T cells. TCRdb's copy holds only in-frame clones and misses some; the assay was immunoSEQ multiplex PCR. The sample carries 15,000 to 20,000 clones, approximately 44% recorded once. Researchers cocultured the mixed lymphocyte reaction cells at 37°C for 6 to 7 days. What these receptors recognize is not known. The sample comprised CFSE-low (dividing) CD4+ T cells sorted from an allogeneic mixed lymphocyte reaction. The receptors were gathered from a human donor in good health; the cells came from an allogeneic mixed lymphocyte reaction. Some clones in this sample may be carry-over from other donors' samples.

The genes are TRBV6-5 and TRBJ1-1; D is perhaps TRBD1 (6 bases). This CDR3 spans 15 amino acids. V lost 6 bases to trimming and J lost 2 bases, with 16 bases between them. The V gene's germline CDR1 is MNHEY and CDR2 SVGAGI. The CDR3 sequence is CASSPSLQGNTEAFF. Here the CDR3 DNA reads TGTGCCAGCAGCCCCAGCCTACAGGGCAACACTGAAGCTTTCTTT.

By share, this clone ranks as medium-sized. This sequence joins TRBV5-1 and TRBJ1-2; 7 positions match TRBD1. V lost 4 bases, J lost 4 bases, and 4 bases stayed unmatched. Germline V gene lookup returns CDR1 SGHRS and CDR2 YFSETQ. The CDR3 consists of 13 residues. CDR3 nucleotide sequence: TGCGCCAGCAGCCCAGGGACAGCCTATGGCTACACCTTC. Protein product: CASSPGTAYGYTF.

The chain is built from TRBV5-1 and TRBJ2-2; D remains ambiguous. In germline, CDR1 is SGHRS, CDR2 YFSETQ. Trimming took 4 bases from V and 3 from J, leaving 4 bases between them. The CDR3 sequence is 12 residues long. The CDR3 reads CASSPHTGELFF. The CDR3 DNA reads TGCGCCAGCAGCCCTCACACCGGGGAGCTGTTTTTT.

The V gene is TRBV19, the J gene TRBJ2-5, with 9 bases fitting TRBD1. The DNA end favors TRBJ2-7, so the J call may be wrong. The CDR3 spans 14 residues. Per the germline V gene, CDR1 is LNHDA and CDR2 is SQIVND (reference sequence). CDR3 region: CASSIRTGDYEQYF. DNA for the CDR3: TGTGCCAGTAGTATCCGGACAGGGGACTACGAGCAGTACTTC.

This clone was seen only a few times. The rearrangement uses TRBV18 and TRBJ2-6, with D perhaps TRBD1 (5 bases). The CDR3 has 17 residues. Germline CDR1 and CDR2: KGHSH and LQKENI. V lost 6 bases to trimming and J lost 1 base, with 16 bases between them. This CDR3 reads CASSFGTGPSGANVLTF. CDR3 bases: TGTGCCAGCTCCTTTGGCACAGGCCCATCTGGGGCCAACGTCCTGACTTTC. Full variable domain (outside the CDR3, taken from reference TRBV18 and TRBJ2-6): NAGVMQNPRHLVRRRGQEARLRCSPMKGHSHVYWYRQLPEEGLKFMVYLQKENIIDESGMPKERFSAEFPKEGPSILRIQQVVRGDSAAYFCASSFGTGPSGANVLTFGAGSRLTVL.

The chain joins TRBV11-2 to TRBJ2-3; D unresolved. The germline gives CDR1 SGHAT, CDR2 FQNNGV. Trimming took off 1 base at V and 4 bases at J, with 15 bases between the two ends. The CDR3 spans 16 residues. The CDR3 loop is CASSLAVSPGPDTQYF. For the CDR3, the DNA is TGTGCCAGCAGCTTAGCGGTCTCCCCAGGTCCAGATACGCAGTATTTT. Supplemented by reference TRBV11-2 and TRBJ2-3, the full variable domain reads EAGVAQSPRYKIIEKRQSVAFWCNPISGHATLYWYQQILGQGPKLLIQFQNNGVVDDSQLPKDRFSAERLKGVDSTLKIQPAKLEDSAVYLCASSLAVSPGPDTQYFGPGTRLTVL.

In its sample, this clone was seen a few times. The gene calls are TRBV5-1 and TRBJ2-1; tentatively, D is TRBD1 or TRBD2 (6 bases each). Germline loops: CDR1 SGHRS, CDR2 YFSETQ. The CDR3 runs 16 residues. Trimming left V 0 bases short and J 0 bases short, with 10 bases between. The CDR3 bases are TGCGCCAGCAGCTTGGAGGGGGGCAGCTCCTACAATGAGCAGTTCTTC. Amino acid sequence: CASSLEGGSSYNEQFF.

The CDR3 loop reads CASSGGTGWFYGYTF. As DNA, the CDR3 is TGCGCCAGCAGCGGGGGGACAGGGTGGTTCTATGGCTACACCTTC. J is TRBJ1-2 and V is TRBV5-1; 9 bases map to TRBD1. The V and J ends lost 4 bases and 4 bases, in that order; junction bases with no gene match: 8. From germline, CDR1 is SGHRS and CDR2 YFSETQ. CDR3 length: 15 amino acids.

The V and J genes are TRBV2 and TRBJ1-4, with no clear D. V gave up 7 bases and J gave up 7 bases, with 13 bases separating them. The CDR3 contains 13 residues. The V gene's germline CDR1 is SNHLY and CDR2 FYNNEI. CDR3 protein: CASKGQAGEKLFF. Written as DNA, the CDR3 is TGTGCCAGCAAAGGGCAGGCTGGTGAAAAACTGTTTTTT.

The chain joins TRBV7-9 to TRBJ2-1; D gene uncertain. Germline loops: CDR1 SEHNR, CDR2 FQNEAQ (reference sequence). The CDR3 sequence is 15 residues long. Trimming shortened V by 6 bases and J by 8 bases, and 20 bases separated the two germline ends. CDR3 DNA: TGTGCCAGCAGATACCATGGAACAATCGGCGATGAGCAGTTCTTC. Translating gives CASRYHGTIGDEQFF.

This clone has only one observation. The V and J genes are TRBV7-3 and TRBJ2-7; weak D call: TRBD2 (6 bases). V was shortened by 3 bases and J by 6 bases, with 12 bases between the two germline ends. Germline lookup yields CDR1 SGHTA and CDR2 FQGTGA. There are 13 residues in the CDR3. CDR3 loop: CASSFVAGTEQYF. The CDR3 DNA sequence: TGTGCCAGCAGCTTCGTGGCGGGGACCGAGCAGTACTTC.

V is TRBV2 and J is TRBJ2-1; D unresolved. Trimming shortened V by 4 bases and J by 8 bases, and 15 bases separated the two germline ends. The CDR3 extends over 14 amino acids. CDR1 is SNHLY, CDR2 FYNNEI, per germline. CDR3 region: CASSGWGGNDEQFF. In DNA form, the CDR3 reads TGTGCCAGCAGTGGGTGGGGTGGGAACGATGAGCAGTTCTTC.

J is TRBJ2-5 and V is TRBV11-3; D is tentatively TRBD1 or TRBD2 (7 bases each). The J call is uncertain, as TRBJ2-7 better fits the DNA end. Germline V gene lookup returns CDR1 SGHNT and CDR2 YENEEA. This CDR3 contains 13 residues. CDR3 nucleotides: TGTGCCAGCAGCTCAATCAGGGGGGGCGAGCAGTACTTC. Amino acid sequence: CASSSIRGGEQYF.

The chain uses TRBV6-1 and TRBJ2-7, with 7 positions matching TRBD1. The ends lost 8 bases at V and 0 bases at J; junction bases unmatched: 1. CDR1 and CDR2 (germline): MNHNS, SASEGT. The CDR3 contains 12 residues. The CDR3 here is CASEGASYEQYF. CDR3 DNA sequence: TGTGCCAGCGAGGGGGCCTCCTACGAGCAGTACTTC.

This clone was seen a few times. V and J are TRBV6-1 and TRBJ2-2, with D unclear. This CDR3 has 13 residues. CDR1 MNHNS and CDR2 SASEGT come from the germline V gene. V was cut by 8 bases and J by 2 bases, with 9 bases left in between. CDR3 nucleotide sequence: TGTGCCAGCTCGACACTAAACACCGGGGAGCTGTTTTTT. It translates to CASSTLNTGELFF.

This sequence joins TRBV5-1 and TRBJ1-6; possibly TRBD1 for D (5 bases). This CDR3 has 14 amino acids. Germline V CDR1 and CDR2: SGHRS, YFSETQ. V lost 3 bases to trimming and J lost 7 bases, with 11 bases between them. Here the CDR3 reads CASSWGDANSPLHF. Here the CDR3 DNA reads TGCGCCAGCAGCTGGGGGGATGCGAATTCACCCCTCCACTTT.

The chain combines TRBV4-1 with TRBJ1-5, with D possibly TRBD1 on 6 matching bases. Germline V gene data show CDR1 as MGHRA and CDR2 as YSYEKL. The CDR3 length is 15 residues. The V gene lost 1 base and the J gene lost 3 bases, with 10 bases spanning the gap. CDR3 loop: CASSQVGGPNQPQHF. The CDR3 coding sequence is TGCGCCAGCAGCCAAGTAGGGGGGCCCAATCAGCCCCAGCATTTT.

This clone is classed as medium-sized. CDR3 coding DNA: TGTGCCAGCAGCCGCGAGGCAGGGGAGATCGCTGAAGCTTTCTTT. It specifies CASSREAGEIAEAFF. This sequence joins TRBV9 and TRBJ1-1; possibly TRBD1 for D (6 bases). The length of the CDR3 is 15 residues. Germline V gene sequence: CDR1 SGDLS, CDR2 YYNGEE. V lost 4 bases, J lost 6 bases, and 19 bases lay in between.

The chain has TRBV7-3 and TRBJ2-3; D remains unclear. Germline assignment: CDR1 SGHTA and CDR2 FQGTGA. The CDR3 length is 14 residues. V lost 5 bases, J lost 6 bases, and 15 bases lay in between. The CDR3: CASSLRPERDTQYF. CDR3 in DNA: TGTGCCAGCAGCCTCCGACCGGAGAGGGATACGCAGTATTTT. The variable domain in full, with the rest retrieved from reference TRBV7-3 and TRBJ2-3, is GAGVSQTPSNKVTEKGKYVELRCDPISGHTALYWYRQSLGQGPEFLIYFQGTGAADDSGLPNDRFFAVRPEGSVSTLKIQRTERGDSAVYLCASSLRPERDTQYFGPGTRLTVL.

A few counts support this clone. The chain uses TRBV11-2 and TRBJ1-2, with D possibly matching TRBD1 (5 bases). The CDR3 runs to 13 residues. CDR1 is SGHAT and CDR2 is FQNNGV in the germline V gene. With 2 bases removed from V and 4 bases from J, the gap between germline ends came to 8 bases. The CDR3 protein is CASSLQGTYGYTF. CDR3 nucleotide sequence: TGTGCCAGCAGCTTACAGGGTACCTATGGCTACACCTTC. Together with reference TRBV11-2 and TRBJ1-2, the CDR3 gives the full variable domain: EAGVAQSPRYKIIEKRQSVAFWCNPISGHATLYWYQQILGQGPKLLIQFQNNGVVDDSQLPKDRFSAERLKGVDSTLKIQPAKLEDSAVYLCASSLQGTYGYTFGSGTRLTVV.

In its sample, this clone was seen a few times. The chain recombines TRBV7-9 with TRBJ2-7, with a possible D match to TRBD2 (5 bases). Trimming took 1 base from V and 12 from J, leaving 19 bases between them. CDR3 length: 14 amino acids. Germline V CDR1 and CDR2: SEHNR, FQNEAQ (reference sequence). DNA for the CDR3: TGTGCCAGCAGCTTAGACGCGACTACACTACGTTGGTACTTC. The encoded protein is CASSLDATTLRWYF.

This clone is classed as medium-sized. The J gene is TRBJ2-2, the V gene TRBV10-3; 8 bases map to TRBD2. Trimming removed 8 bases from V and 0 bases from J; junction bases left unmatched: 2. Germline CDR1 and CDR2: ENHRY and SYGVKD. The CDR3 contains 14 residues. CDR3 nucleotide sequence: TGTGCCATCGGGGGACTAGCGAACACCGGGGAGCTGTTTTTT. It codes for CAIGGLANTGELFF.

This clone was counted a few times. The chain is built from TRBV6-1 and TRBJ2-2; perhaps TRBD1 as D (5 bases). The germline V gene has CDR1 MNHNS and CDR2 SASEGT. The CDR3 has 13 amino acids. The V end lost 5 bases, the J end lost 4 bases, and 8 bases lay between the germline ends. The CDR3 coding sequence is TGTGCCAGCAGTTGGGGCCTCACCGGGGAGCTGTTTTTT. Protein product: CASSWGLTGELFF.

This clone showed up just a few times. The CDR3 region is CASSLSGTGRSGNTIYF. CDR3 in DNA: TGTGCCAGCAGTTTATCCGGGACAGGGCGCTCTGGAAACACCATATATTTT. J is TRBJ1-3 and V is TRBV27, with TRBD1 matching 9 bases. V was pared by 0 bases and J by 0 bases, with 3 bases of the junction left unmatched. CDR1 is MNHEY, CDR2 SMNVEV, per germline (reference sequence). The CDR3 sequence is 17 residues long.

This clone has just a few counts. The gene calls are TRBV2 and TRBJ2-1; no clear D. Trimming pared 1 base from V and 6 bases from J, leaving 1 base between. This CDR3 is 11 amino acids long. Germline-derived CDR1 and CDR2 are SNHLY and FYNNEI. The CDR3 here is CASSEGNEQFF. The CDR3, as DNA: TGTGCCAGCAGTGAAGGCAATGAGCAGTTCTTC.

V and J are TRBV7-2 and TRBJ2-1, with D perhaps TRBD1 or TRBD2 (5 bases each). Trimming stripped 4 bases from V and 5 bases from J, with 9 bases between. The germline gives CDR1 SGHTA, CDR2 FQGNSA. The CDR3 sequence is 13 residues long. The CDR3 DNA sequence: TGTGCCAGCAGCTCCCCGGGGCACAATGAGCAGTTCTTC. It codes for CASSSPGHNEQFF.

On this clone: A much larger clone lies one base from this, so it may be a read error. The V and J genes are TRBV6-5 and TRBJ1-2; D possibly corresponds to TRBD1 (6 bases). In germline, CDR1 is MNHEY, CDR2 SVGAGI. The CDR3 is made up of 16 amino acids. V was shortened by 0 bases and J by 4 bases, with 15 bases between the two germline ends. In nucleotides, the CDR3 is TGTGCCAGCAGTTACTCGGGGTGGGGGGGCGCCTATGGCTACACCTTC. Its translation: CASSYSGWGGAYGYTF.

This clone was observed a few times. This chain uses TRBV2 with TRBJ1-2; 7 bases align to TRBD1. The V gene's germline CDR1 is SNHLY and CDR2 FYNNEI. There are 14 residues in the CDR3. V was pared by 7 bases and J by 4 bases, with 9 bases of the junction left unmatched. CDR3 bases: TGTGCCAGCACCTCCGACAGGGTGAGCTATGGCTACACCTTC. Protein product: CASTSDRVSYGYTF.

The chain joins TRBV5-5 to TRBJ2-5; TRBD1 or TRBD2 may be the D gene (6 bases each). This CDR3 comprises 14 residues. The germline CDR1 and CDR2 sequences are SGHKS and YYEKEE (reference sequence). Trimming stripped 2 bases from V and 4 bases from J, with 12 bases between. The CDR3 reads CASSFAGGGETQYF. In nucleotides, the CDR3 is TGTGCCAGCAGCTTCGCCGGGGGCGGAGAGACCCAGTACTTC.

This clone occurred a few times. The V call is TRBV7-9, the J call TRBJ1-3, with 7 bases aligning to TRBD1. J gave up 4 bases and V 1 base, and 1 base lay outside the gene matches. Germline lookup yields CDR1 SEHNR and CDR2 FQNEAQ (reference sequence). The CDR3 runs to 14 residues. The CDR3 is CASSLEGGGNTIYF. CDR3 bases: TGTGCCAGCAGCTTAGAAGGGGGCGGAAACACCATATATTTT.